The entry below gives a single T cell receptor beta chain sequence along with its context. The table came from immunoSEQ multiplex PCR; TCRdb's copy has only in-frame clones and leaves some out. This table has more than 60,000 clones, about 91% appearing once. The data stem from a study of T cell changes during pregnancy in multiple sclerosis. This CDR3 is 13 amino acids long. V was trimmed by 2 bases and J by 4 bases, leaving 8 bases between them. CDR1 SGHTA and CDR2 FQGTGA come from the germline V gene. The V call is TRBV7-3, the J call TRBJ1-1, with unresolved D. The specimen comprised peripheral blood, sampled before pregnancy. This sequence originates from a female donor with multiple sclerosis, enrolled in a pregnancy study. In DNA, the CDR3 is TGTGCCAGCAGCTTAGCCGTAGCCACTGAAGCTTTCTTT. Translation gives CASSLAVATEAFF.